Below are 11 T cell receptor beta chains sequenced from a single sample in a study of cytomegalovirus exposure and HLA in healthy donors (dated 2017 in TCRdb). The library relied on the immunoSEQ multiplex PCR assay. For the multiplex PCR, a mixture combining 60 forward primers for TCR Vbeta segments and 13 reverse primers for TCR Jbeta segments was used. TCRdb re-hosts the immuneACCESS table, in-frame sequences only. Its copies lack some clones; in the studies checked, an unresolved V gene accounts for under half of them, and the cause for the rest is not known. This sample lists 100,000 to 150,000 clones; under 85% were detected once. The ten top clones hold 7.5% to 9.5% of the sample. Sequencing was carried out using PBMCs. The receptor source for this set is a woman between 50 and 59 years old in good health and CMV-seropositive.

The chain uses TRBV11-2 and TRBJ1-2; the D gene is possibly TRBD1 (6 bases). CDR1 SGHAT and CDR2 FQNNGV come from the germline V gene. The CDR3 has 16 amino acids. Deletions cut 1 base from V and 4 bases from J, with 16 bases between. The CDR3 is CASSLAPPTGFYGYTF. In nucleotides, the CDR3 is TGTGCCAGCAGCTTAGCCCCCCCGACAGGCTTCTATGGCTACACCTTC. Full variable domain (remainder filled in from reference TRBV11-2 and TRBJ1-2): EAGVAQSPRYKIIEKRQSVAFWCNPISGHATLYWYQQILGQGPKLLIQFQNNGVVDDSQLPKDRFSAERLKGVDSTLKIQPAKLEDSAVYLCASSLAPPTGFYGYTFGSGTRLTVV.

The rearrangement links TRBV29-1 to TRBJ1-1; the D is unclear. The CDR3 totals 13 residues. The germline gives CDR1 SQVTM, CDR2 ANQGSEA. V was trimmed by 0 bases and J by 1 base, leaving 6 bases between them. CDR3 nucleotide sequence: TGCAGCGTTGAAGATCCAGGGAACACTGAAGCTTTCTTT. Translated: CSVEDPGNTEAFF.

This chain joins TRBV10-1 and TRBJ2-7; tentatively, D is TRBD2 (5 bases). V lost 7 bases and J 2 bases, leaving 12 bases between the germline ends. The CDR3 totals 13 residues. Germline CDR1 WNHNN, CDR2 SYGVQD (reference sequence). CDR3 nucleotide sequence: TGCGCCAGCATCAGGACTTTTCCCTACGAGCAGTACTTC. Translation gives CASIRTFPYEQYF.

Only a few counts were recorded for this clone. The chain employs TRBV29-1 and TRBJ2-7; 8 nucleotides line up with TRBD2. Germline V gene sequence: CDR1 SQVTM, CDR2 ANQGSEA. J lost 7 bases, V lost 5 bases, and 10 bases had no gene match. The CDR3 is 13 residues long. The chain's CDR3 is CSVPGGGQGEQYF. The CDR3 bases are TGCAGCGTTCCGGGAGGGGGGCAGGGGGAGCAGTACTTC.

As regards this clone: It is likely a read error: a sequence one base away is far more abundant. The chain recombines TRBV9 with TRBJ2-7; possible D gene TRBD2, 5 bases. CDR1 and CDR2 (germline): SGDLS, YYNGEE. V dropped 4 bases and J dropped 0 bases, with 14 bases sitting between them. This CDR3 has 15 residues. CDR3 amino acids: CASSIGGSSSYEQYF. DNA of the CDR3: TGTGCCAGCAGCATAGGCGGGTCAAGCTCCTACGAGCAGTACTTC.

The chain recombines TRBV10-3 with TRBJ2-1, with TRBD2 matching over 10 bases. Germline V gives CDR1 ENHRY, CDR2 SYGVKD. This CDR3 is built from 20 residues. With 2 bases clipped from V and 1 base from J, the junction kept 14 bases outside the gene matches. This CDR3 is CAISEGRGASGGSSYNEQFF. The DNA for the CDR3 is TGTGCCATCAGTGAGGGGAGAGGGGCTAGCGGGGGCAGTTCCTACAATGAGCAGTTCTTC.

The V gene is TRBV7-2, the J gene TRBJ2-5; TRBD1 agrees at 7 bases. Germline CDR1 and CDR2: SGHTA and FQGNSA. CDR3 length: 14 amino acids. J lost 5 bases, V lost 3 bases, and 6 bases had no gene match. The CDR3 DNA reads TGTGCCAGCAGCTTTCAGGGGGTGGGCGAGACCCAGTACTTC. It translates to CASSFQGVGETQYF.

The chain is built from TRBV7-2 and TRBJ1-2; D ambiguous. V lost 3 bases, J lost 6 bases, and 11 bases lay in between. This CDR3 region has 13 residues. CDR1 and CDR2 from the germline V gene are SGHTA and FQGNSA. The CDR3 here is CASSFEEADGYTF. For the CDR3, the DNA is TGTGCCAGCAGCTTCGAGGAAGCGGATGGCTACACCTTC. Supplemented by reference TRBV7-2 and TRBJ1-2, the full variable domain reads GAGVSQSPSNKVTEKGKDVELRCDPISGHTALYWYRQSLGQGLEFLIYFQGNSAPDKSGLPSDRFSAERTGGSVSTLTIQRTQQEDSAVYLCASSFEEADGYTFGSGTRLTVV.

The chain joins TRBV2 to TRBJ2-3; possibly TRBD2 for D (6 bases). V was trimmed by 6 bases and J by 5 bases, leaving 15 bases between them. This CDR3 spans 14 amino acids. The germline gives CDR1 SNHLY, CDR2 FYNNEI. The CDR3 loop reads CASSRGSRGDTQYF. In DNA, the CDR3 is TGTGCCAGCAGCCGCGGGTCGCGGGGAGATACGCAGTATTTT.

V usage is TRBV27 and J usage is TRBJ2-1, with D uncertain. The CDR3 runs to 13 residues. Trimming removed 3 bases at V and 8 bases at J, with 11 bases between. Germline V lookup: CDR1 MNHEY, CDR2 SMNVEV (reference sequence). CDR3 amino acids: CASSFLDHYEQFF. Written as DNA, the CDR3 is TGTGCCAGCAGTTTTCTAGACCACTATGAGCAGTTCTTC.

The chain is built from TRBV9 and TRBJ2-3, with 12 bases lining up with TRBD2. The CDR3 length is 18 residues. The germline V gene encodes CDR1 SGDLS and CDR2 YYNGEE. After removal of 4 bases from V and 7 bases from J, the junction contained 16 bases not matched to a gene. The CDR3 protein is CASSPRTSGAPSLHTQYF. The CDR3 bases are TGTGCCAGCAGCCCCCGGACTAGCGGGGCCCCCTCCCTCCATACGCAGTATTTT.